This TCR beta chain was retrieved from a study of cytomegalovirus exposure and HLA in healthy donors. General study findings and limits: The study designated fewer than 200 TCR beta chains cytomegalovirus-associated. Later analysis found that TCR beta chains associated with HLA were more clonally expanded than other, equally common chains.

PCR involved 60 Vbeta and 13 Jbeta primers. Data came from immunoSEQ multiplex PCR; TCRdb stores just in-frame clones and leaves some out. The table lists around 99,000 clones, around 77% of them singletons. Regarding this clone: No antigen is known for it.

J was trimmed by 1 base and V by 0 bases; bases with no gene match: 11. Germline V gene sequence: CDR1 LGHNA, CDR2 YSLEER. This CDR3 is 18 amino acids long. Healthy individuals who donated bone marrow served as the donors. The genes are TRBV4-3 and TRBJ2-5, with TRBD1 matching over 7 bases. Sequencing was performed on PBMCs. This clonotype was sampled from a man between 18 and 35 years old in good health and CMV-seronegative. CDR3 sequence reads: CASSQELRTGGSQETQYF. The CDR3 DNA reads TGCGCCAGCAGCCAAGAGCTTCGGACAGGAGGTAGCCAAGAGACCCAGTACTTC.